These 11 T cell receptor beta chains originate from one sample sequenced in a study of metastatic and nonmetastatic thyroid tumors. No treatment had been given to any patient before thyroid surgery. From the PCR reads, TCRdb re-called clones with MiXCR. The table shows tens of thousands of clones, with 16% occurring only once. Sequencing was done on a sample of blood. Receptors were obtained from a female donor with papillary thyroid cancer or a benign thyroid nodule (not recorded which). Some clones in this sample may be carry-over from other donors' samples.

This clone was found many times. The V call is TRBV29-1, the J call TRBJ2-7, with 8 bases aligning to TRBD2. This CDR3 region has 13 residues. V lost 6 bases, J lost 3 bases, and 7 bases stayed unmatched. Germline CDR1 reads SQVTM; CDR2 reads ANQGSEA. The DNA for the CDR3 is TGCAGCGTGCCTACTAGCGGACTCTACGAGCAGTACTTC. It specifies CSVPTSGLYEQYF.

This clone was detected many times. This sequence joins TRBV6-1 and TRBJ1-5; tentative D call: TRBD1 (6 bases). The CDR3 runs 14 residues. Trimming cost V 0 bases and J 8 bases, with 11 bases left between them. CDR1 is MNHNS, CDR2 SASEGT, per germline. CDR3 coding DNA: TGTGCCAGCAGTGAAGCTGGGGGCGGGGAGCCCCAGCATTTT. The encoded protein is CASSEAGGGEPQHF.

This clone was counted many times. The CDR3 DNA sequence: TGTGCCAGCAGCGTTAGCTGGGGAGAGACCCAGTACTTC. Translated: CASSVSWGETQYF. The chain carries TRBV3-1 and TRBJ2-5; D unresolved. Germline CDR1 and CDR2: LGHDT and YNNKEL (reference sequence). The CDR3 has 13 residues. V was clipped by 5 bases and J by 4 bases, with 11 bases between them.

CDR3: CSARDPWTSGQETQYF. As DNA, the CDR3 is TGCAGTGCTAGAGATCCCTGGACTAGCGGCCAAGAGACCCAGTACTTC. The V and J genes are TRBV20-1 and TRBJ2-5; 10 positions match TRBD2. Germline V gene sequence: CDR1 DFQATT, CDR2 SNEGSKA (reference sequence). The CDR3 consists of 16 residues. With 0 bases clipped from V and 1 base from J, the junction kept 5 bases outside the gene matches.

In DNA form, the CDR3 reads TGCAGTGCTAGAGAGGACAGGGGGCATGATGGCTACACCTTC. This translates into CSAREDRGHDGYTF. The J gene is TRBJ1-2, the V gene TRBV20-1, with 11 positions matching TRBD1. The V gene's germline CDR1 is DFQATT and CDR2 SNEGSKA (reference sequence). V lost 0 bases and J lost 6; bases outside the gene matches: 3. CDR3 length: 14 residues.

This clone was recorded only once. The chain is built from TRBV20-1 and TRBJ1-2; 7 bases line up with TRBD1. Trimming removed 4 bases from V and 5 bases from J; junction bases left unmatched: 10. Looked up from germline, CDR1 is DFQATT and CDR2 is SNEGSKA (reference sequence). The length of the CDR3 is 14 residues. CDR3 loop: CSATAGTETYGYTF. In nucleotides, the CDR3 is TGCAGTGCTACCGCCGGGACAGAGACTTATGGCTACACCTTC.

This clone counts as medium-sized. V usage is TRBV6-1 and J usage is TRBJ1-2; D perhaps matches TRBD1 (5 bases). The V and J ends lost 7 bases and 4 bases respectively, with 16 bases between them. CDR1 is MNHNS, CDR2 SASEGT, per germline. The CDR3 has 14 amino acids. CDR3 residues: CASIQGRGVYGYTF. CDR3 nucleotides: TGTGCCAGCATCCAGGGCCGGGGGGTCTATGGCTACACCTTC.

This clone was found many times. This sample includes further DNA sequences coding for the same CDR3. J is TRBJ1-2 and V is TRBV3-1; a weak D match, TRBD1 (5 bases). From germline, CDR1 is LGHDT and CDR2 YNNKEL (reference sequence). Trimming stripped 4 bases from V and 7 bases from J, with 13 bases between. The CDR3 has 13 amino acids. The CDR3 nucleotides read TGTGCCAGCAGCCTAGGGGCGGATGGTGGCTACACCTTC. Protein product: CASSLGADGGYTF. The whole variable domain, remainder taken from reference TRBV3-1 and TRBJ1-2, is DTAVSQTPKYLVTQMGNDKSIKCEQNLGHDTMYWYKQDSKKFLKIMFSYNNKELIINETVPNRFSPKSPDKAHLNLHINSLELGDSAVYFCASSLGADGGYTFGSGTRLTVV.

This clone was picked up a small number of times. The V call is TRBV18, the J call TRBJ1-1; 8 bases match TRBD1. The CDR3 has 17 residues. V trimming: 2 bases; J trimming: 4 bases; junction bases outside the gene matches: 12. Germline V lookup: CDR1 KGHSH, CDR2 LQKENI. CDR3 in amino acids: CASSPGTGGHGGTEAFF. For the CDR3, the DNA is TGTGCCAGCTCACCAGGAACAGGGGGACACGGGGGCACTGAAGCTTTCTTT.

This clone occurred many times. A much larger clonotype is one base distant, so this may be a read error. The chain has TRBV6-1 and TRBJ1-3; 7 bases fit TRBD1. CDR1 is MNHNS and CDR2 is SASEGT in the germline V gene. CDR3 size: 15 residues. The V and J ends lost 4 bases and 8 bases, in that order; junction bases with no gene match: 11. This CDR3 reads CASSANRDSSDTIYF. In DNA, the CDR3 is TGTGCCAGCAGTGCCAACCGGGACAGCTCTGACACCATATATTTT.

This clone has just a few counts. The chain couples TRBV6-1 to TRBJ2-2, with 9 bases matching TRBD2. The V gene end was trimmed by 5 bases and the J gene end by 3 bases; junction bases not matched to a gene: 1. The germline CDR1 and CDR2 sequences are MNHNS and SASEGT. The CDR3 totals 14 residues. The CDR3 here is CASSLAGYTGELFF. The CDR3 coding sequence is TGTGCCAGCAGTCTAGCGGGGTACACCGGGGAGCTGTTTTTT.